This T cell receptor beta chain was sequenced in a study of blood T cells in healthy people across ages. The sample holds a few counts of this clonotype. Germline-derived CDR1 and CDR2 are LGHNA and YNFKEQ. The CDR3 covers 14 residues. With 1 base removed from V and 4 bases from J, the gap between germline ends came to 11 bases. Combining a sample-barcoded 5' primer with a J-beta primer mix, a second PCR ran for about 6 to 12 cycles. TCRdb analysed the 5' RACE reads with MiXCR anew, one entry per CDR3 protein. This table holds some 1,800,000 distinct CDR3 sequences, around 42% found once. The genes are TRBV4-2 and TRBJ2-7; D gene ambiguous. What was sequenced was blood. This receptor was identified in a human donor in good health. The CDR3 DNA is TGTGCCAGCAGCCAAGGCATCATCCCTTACGAGCAGTACTTC. Protein product: CASSQGIIPYEQYF.